This TCR beta chain was sequenced during a study of blood T cell repertoires in COVID-19 (dated by TCRdb to the early 2020s). General notes on the study: Collaborator samples came from the United States, Italy and Spain and covered acute and convalescent phases of COVID-19. Where HLA class I and class II types were available, the types were taken from metadata supplied by the sample provider, not from assay-based typing. A freely available public database, intended as a resource for researchers studying the immune response to SARS-CoV-2, is where the repertoires were released. Samples came from the ongoing ImmuneRACE study (first 160 participants) plus 1,254 subjects from 6 global collaborators. Deeply sampled blood TCRbeta repertoires from subjects exposed to, actively infected with, or recovered from COVID-19 were included in the dataset. The prospective study material was composed of cDNA or gDNA derived from T cells, B-cell-depleted T cells, or PBMCs. Sample metadata almost always included a de-identified subject ID, COVID-19 status, age in years and sex. On the study overall, not on this receptor specifically: The amount of clinical and demographic metadata varied by source and participant and was provided uncurated.

The table lists this clone with a few counts. Its antigen has not been determined. Base qualities were left out, and no much larger clone turns up one base away. TCRbeta CDR3 regions were amplified from genomic DNA by means of the immunoSEQ Assay, a bias-controlled multiplex PCR. The authors processed their data as follows. The number of nucleated cells in each sample was estimated by amplification of reference gene primers within the assay. Sequence reads were collapsed and filtered to measure the absolute abundance of every unique TCRbeta CDR3 rearrangement. Productive Simpson clonality was computed per sample as the square root of Simpson's diversity index over productive rearrangements. TCRdb holds this immuneACCESS table with in-frame rearrangements only. Some clones are missing; in checked studies, unresolved V genes explain under half, and the rest has no known cause. That table gives V, J and clone size, and the DNA gave D and trimming. The sample table shows more than 400,000 clones, and roughly 87% are seen once. The ten largest account for approximately 0.7% of the sample.

The germline V gene gives CDR1 as MDHEN and CDR2 as SYDVKM. The CDR3 runs 12 amino acids, cysteine and phenylalanine included. CDR3 DNA is the only sequence kept; it has 36 bases, read in frame from the first base. Trimming removed 11 bases from V and 8 bases from J, leaving 18 bases between the germline ends. Participants in the prospective study were aged about 18 to 100 years, lived in 24 United States geographic areas, and enrolled through a virtual design. In the prospective study, cohorts were assigned on the basis of participant-reported clinical history obtained from a screening survey and a study questionnaire. Recovered participants in ImmuneRACE Cohort 3 were defined as having two consecutive negative NP/OP PCR tests, clearance from a healthcare professional, or resolution of symptoms. In the prospective study, mobile phlebotomists collected whole blood, serum and a nasopharyngeal or oropharyngeal swab from each participant. Over an approximately two-month period, participants in the prospective study had the option of providing additional blood draws and questionnaires. Before DNA extraction, blood samples from the prospective study were shipped at room temperature or frozen.

This chain joins TRBV28 to TRBJ1-2; the D gene cannot be named for sure. Sequenced material: PBMCs or T cells enriched from blood (not recorded which). The receptor was isolated from a woman younger than 35 who had recovered from COVID-19. The sequenced DNA is TGTGCCGGGTCGAGGGCCTTGACGGGCTACACCTTC. It translates to CAGSRALTGYTF.